This T cell receptor beta chain is from a study of T-cell memory formation after mild COVID-19. Across the study: TCR clusters were mostly donor specific.

TCRdb called the 5' RACE reads again in MiXCR, with one record for every CDR3 protein. In the table there are hundreds of thousands of distinct CDR3 sequences, 20% to 25% of which are singletons. The ends were cut back, 1 base at V and 0 bases at J, with 10 bases in the middle. This CDR3 is built from 16 residues. Germline V gene lookup returns CDR1 DFQATT and CDR2 SNEGSKA (reference sequence). This clonotype was seen only a few times. Sequencing was performed on PBMCs or a T cell subset sorted from them (not recorded which). J is TRBJ2-6 and V is TRBV20-1; the D gene is possibly TRBD1 (6 bases). This clonotype was obtained from an adult woman who had mild COVID-19 (a few samples of this study predate the infection). Cell type and time point are not known. CDR3 loop: CSARGQASSGANVLTF. CDR3 in DNA: TGCAGTGCTAGAGGACAGGCAAGCTCTGGGGCCAACGTCCTGACTTTC.